The entry that follows covers one T cell receptor (beta chain) sequence. No antigen is known for it. Via 5' RACE with UMI labels, TRB cDNA libraries were prepared. TCRdb reanalyzed the 5' RACE reads and collapses them to one entry per CDR3 protein, without DNA. This listing includes 100,000 to 150,000 distinct CDR3 sequences. The data were obtained in a study of CXCR3-negative and CXCR3-positive naive CD8 T cells. Across the whole study: The study obtained roughly 140 million TRB reads, about 1.5 +/- 0.3 million per library. Study observations and caveats: High diversity, comparable across both naive subsets, contrasted with much lower diversity in memory CD8+ cells. Within a donor, both naive subsets shared TRBV-TRBJ usage, unlike memory cells.

The CDR3 totals 18 residues. Naive CD8+ T cells were CD45RO-CCR7+CD27+CD95-. The sample taken for sequencing was naive CXCR3- CD8+ T cells from blood. The subset is: CD45RO-CCR7+CD27+CD95- naive CD8+ T cells lacking CXCR3 (TNR3-). The rearrangement links TRBV21-1 to TRBJ2-7; TCRdb designates TRBD1, a call that cannot be tested without DNA. TRBV21-1 is tagged as a pseudogene. This receptor was taken from a human donor in good health. Some clones in this sample may be carry-over from other donors' samples. The CDR3 sequence is CASSKALKGGDNHYEQYF.